This TCR beta chain was captured by sequencing in a study of OX40 agonist ivuxolimab in advanced cancers. Study background: Ivuxolimab, an antibody acting as an agonist of OX40 (CD134), was used to treat patients.

V was trimmed by 2 bases and J by 2 bases, leaving 7 bases between them. The CDR3 contains 13 residues. Germline V gene sequence: CDR1 SGHVS, CDR2 FQNEAQ. Clones were sequenced by immunoSEQ multiplex PCR, and TCRdb holds only the in-frame ones, with some missing. The table lists about 71,000 clones, roughly 93% of them singletons. The TCR sequence derives from an adult with an advanced solid tumor such as melanoma, head and neck, liver or kidney cancer. V gene TRBV7-8 combines with J gene TRBJ2-7; D is undetermined. The material sequenced was CD4+ or CD8+ T cells sorted from blood, taken in a trial of the OX40 agonist ivuxolimab. The CDR3 reads CASSLSRTYEQYF. The DNA for the CDR3 is TGTGCCAGCAGCTTAAGTAGAACCTACGAGCAGTACTTC.